Listed here are 10 T cell receptor beta chains from one sample, sequenced in a study of blood T cells in healthy people across ages. Through a sample-barcoded 5' primer and a J-beta primer mix, a second PCR was run for roughly 6 to 12 cycles. TCRdb re-called the 5' RACE reads through MiXCR, storing one row per CDR3 protein. The top ten hold approximately 22% of the sample, which has roughly 1.9 million distinct CDR3 sequences, about two fifths seen once. The sample comprised blood. The source of these receptors is a human donor in good health.

V is TRBV13 and J is TRBJ2-5, with D hard to call. The J call may be mistaken, given a closer DNA end match to TRBJ2-7. Germline CDR1 is PRHDT and CDR2 is FYEKMQ (reference sequence). The CDR3 totals 13 residues. The CDR3 DNA reads as TGTGCCAGCAGCGGAAACGGTCCCTACGAGCAGTACTTC. It translates to CASSGNGPYEQYF.

The V call is TRBV3-1, the J call TRBJ2-5; TRBD2 aligns across 14 bases. CDR3 length: 18 amino acids. The J segment lost 5 bases and the V segment lost 3 bases, leaving 11 bases of the junction unmatched. The germline CDR1 and CDR2 sequences are LGHDT and YNNKEL (reference sequence). The CDR3: CASSHETSGGGHAETQYF. For the CDR3, the DNA is TGTGCCAGCAGCCACGAGACTAGCGGGGGGGGGCACGCTGAGACCCAGTACTTC.

CDR3 in amino acids: CASGPLQGMYNYNEQFF. CDR3 in DNA: TGTGCCAGCGGACCTTTACAGGGGATGTACAACTACAATGAGCAGTTCTTC. This chain uses TRBV6-2 or TRBV6-3 with TRBJ2-1, with 7 bases fitting TRBD1. Trimming at V came to 8 bases and at J to 3 bases, leaving 16 bases not matched to a gene. Germline V CDR1 and CDR2: MNHEY, SVGEGT. The CDR3 spans 17 residues.

V and J are TRBV2 and TRBJ1-2; D is ambiguous. Germline CDR1 is SNHLY and CDR2 is FYNNEI. The CDR3 extends over 12 amino acids. V was trimmed by 7 bases and J by 1 base, leaving 7 bases between them. Here the CDR3 reads CASKEVNYGYTF. DNA for the CDR3: TGTGCCAGCAAAGAAGTTAACTATGGCTACACCTTC.

The J gene is TRBJ2-3, the V gene TRBV11-2, with 10 nucleotides matching TRBD2. The germline CDR1 and CDR2 sequences are SGHAT and FQNNGV. J was trimmed by 2 bases and V by 5 bases; bases with no gene match: 25. The length of the CDR3 is 22 residues. CDR3 bases: TGTGCCAGCAGCCGGGCGAAGCGGGGGGGCCTTCGATTAACCACCATCACAGATACGCAGTATTTT. As protein: CASSRAKRGGLRLTTITDTQYF.

The chain has TRBV5-6 and TRBJ2-1; weak D call: TRBD2 (7 bases). This CDR3 is 15 amino acids long. The germline V gene has CDR1 SGHDT and CDR2 YYEEEE. V lost 0 bases to trimming and J lost 8 bases, with 15 bases between them. The CDR3 sequence: CASSLVGGPGDEQFF. The DNA for the CDR3 is TGTGCCAGCAGCTTGGTGGGGGGGCCCGGGGATGAGCAGTTCTTC.

The V call is TRBV7-2, the J call TRBJ2-7, with 16 nucleotides matching TRBD2. Trimming at V came to 5 bases and at J to 12 bases, leaving 7 bases not matched to a gene. CDR1 and CDR2 (germline): SGHTA, FQGNSA. This CDR3 comprises 14 residues. The DNA of the CDR3 is TGTGCCAGCAGCCAAGGGACTAGCGGGGGGGTGCTGTACTTC. Protein: CASSQGTSGGVLYF.

The genes are TRBV12-3 or TRBV12-4 and TRBJ2-7; TRBD1 matches at 8 bases. The CDR3 extends over 14 amino acids. J lost 5 bases, V lost 6 bases, and 9 bases had no gene match. CDR3 loop: CASRPGQGANEQYF. CDR3 coding DNA: TGTGCCAGCAGACCAGGACAGGGAGCAAACGAGCAGTACTTC.

Only a few counts were recorded for this clonotype. The chain combines TRBV20-1 with TRBJ1-4; 7 nucleotides line up with TRBD1. Trimming cost V 5 bases and J 11 bases; bases outside gene matches: 8. The germline CDR1 and CDR2 sequences are DFQATT and SNEGSKA (reference sequence). This CDR3 spans 12 amino acids. The DNA for the CDR3 is TGCAGTGCTCCGCGGACAGGAGGGAAACTGTTTTTT. Translated: CSAPRTGGKLFF.

This clonotype was counted ten times or more. As DNA, the CDR3 is TGCGCCAGCAGCTTGGTGCTGGCGCAGGAGACCCAGTACTTC. Protein: CASSLVLAQETQYF. The V and J genes are TRBV5-1 and TRBJ2-5; no reliable D call. There are 14 residues in the CDR3. Trimming took 0 bases from V and 5 from J, leaving 11 bases between them. Germline V gives CDR1 SGHRS, CDR2 YFSETQ.